A single sample gave rise to the 18 T cell receptor beta chains below, sequenced in a study of T cells in Graves' hyperthyroidism and ophthalmopathy. TCR beta CDR3 regions were amplified from RNA. The HTBI primer set was used in a first-round RT-PCR of the TCR CDR3. One entry per CDR3 protein results from TCRdb running MiXCR on the multiplex PCR reads. Here the sample spans roughly 500,000 distinct CDR3 sequences, roughly 46% being singletons. Sequencing was carried out using peripheral blood or thyroid tissue (not recorded which). Every receptor here comes from an adult woman with Graves' disease, either hyperthyroidism or ophthalmopathy (not recorded which).

This clonotype was observed at least ten times. This chain joins TRBV5-4 and TRBJ1-1; 8 nucleotides line up with TRBD1. The germline CDR1 and CDR2 sequences are SGHNT and YYREEE (reference sequence). The CDR3 is 14 amino acids. J gave up 6 bases and V 4 bases, and 8 bases lay outside the gene matches. For the CDR3, the DNA is TGTGCCAGCAGCCCGGGGGACAGGTTCTCTGAAGCTTTCTTT. This encodes CASSPGDRFSEAFF.

On this clonotype itself: The CDR3 carries no conserved terminal phenylalanine or tryptophan, so it likely arises from a read error. The chain uses TRBV7-6 and TRBJ2-5, with D unresolved. The CDR3 extends over 15 amino acids. Germline-derived CDR1 and CDR2 are SGHVS and FNYEAQ. This CDR3 is CASSSTRPDEATQYL. CDR3 DNA sequence: TGTGCTAGCAGCTCCACCCGACCGGATGAAGCGACCCAGTACCTC.

The chain has TRBV3-1 and TRBJ2-6; the D gene is possibly TRBD1 (5 bases). This CDR3 has 17 amino acids. Germline values: CDR1 LGHDT, CDR2 YNNKEL (reference sequence). The V end was cut by 1 base, the J end by 4 bases, with 14 bases between. The CDR3, as DNA: TGTGCCAGCAGCCAAGGCCGGGCCTCAGGGGGGGCCAACGTCCTGACTTTC. It yields the protein CASSQGRASGGANVLTF.

This clonotype was seen repeatedly, ten times or more. V usage is TRBV5-1 and J usage is TRBJ1-2, with D maybe TRBD1 (5 bases). The CDR3 loop spans 18 amino acids. V was clipped by 4 bases and J by 5 bases, with 27 bases between them. Germline V gene sequence: CDR1 SGHRS, CDR2 YFSETQ. The CDR3 coding sequence is TGCGCCAGCAGCGAAGACCGGGTCAGGACCAGGGAAGCTTATGGCTACACCTTC. Translating gives CASSEDRVRTREAYGYTF.

V gene TRBV2 combines with J gene TRBJ2-4; a weak D match, TRBD2 (5 bases). Trimming pared 6 bases from V and 8 bases from J, leaving 11 bases between. The CDR3 extends over 12 amino acids. Germline V gene sequence: CDR1 SNHLY, CDR2 FYNNEI. Here the CDR3 reads CASRYAGDIQYF. In DNA, the CDR3 is TGTGCCAGCAGATACGCCGGGGACATTCAGTACTTC.

The J gene is TRBJ1-1, the V gene TRBV10-3, with a tentative D call TRBD1 (5 bases). The germline V gene has CDR1 ENHRY and CDR2 SYGVKD. The CDR3 loop spans 13 amino acids. V was pared by 2 bases and J by 6 bases, with 10 bases between. In nucleotides, the CDR3 is TGTGCCATCAGTGAGGAGGGGATGGCTGAAGCTTTCTTT. Translation: CAISEEGMAEAFF.

The J gene is TRBJ1-5, the V gene TRBV30; weak D call: TRBD1 (5 bases). This CDR3 is built from 14 residues. CDR1 is GTSNPN and CDR2 is SVGIG in the germline V gene (reference sequence). The V and J ends lost 3 bases and 1 base respectively, with 10 bases between them. This chain's CDR3 is CAWSKGHSNQPQHF. CDR3 coding DNA: TGTGCCTGGAGCAAAGGACACAGCAATCAGCCCCAGCATTTT.

Ten or more counts support this clonotype. The chain combines TRBV11-2 with TRBJ1-1; perhaps TRBD1 as D (6 bases). With 3 bases removed from V and 1 base from J, the gap between germline ends came to 12 bases. The CDR3 loop spans 15 amino acids. CDR1 SGHAT and CDR2 FQNNGV come from the germline V gene. This CDR3 is CASSLGAGANTEAFF. Written as DNA, the CDR3 is TGTGCCAGCAGCTTGGGGGCAGGAGCGAACACTGAAGCTTTCTTT.

This chain connects TRBV29-1 to TRBJ2-6; 7 nucleotides agree with TRBD2. V shed 7 bases, J shed 0 bases, and the junction held 9 bases outside the gene matches. The CDR3 extends over 16 amino acids. Germline-derived CDR1 and CDR2 are SQVTM and ANQGSEA. The CDR3 spells CSASSWGGSGANVLTF. CDR3 coding DNA: TGCAGCGCCAGCAGCTGGGGGGGCTCTGGGGCCAACGTCCTGACTTTC.

The genes are TRBV7-9 and TRBJ1-1; D uncertain. V shed 4 bases and J shed 1 base, with 13 bases lying between them. The CDR3 totals 15 residues. Looked up from germline, CDR1 is SEHNR and CDR2 is FQNEAQ (reference sequence). This CDR3 is CASSSAWIPNTEAFF. CDR3 bases: TGTGCCAGCAGCTCAGCGTGGATACCGAACACTGAAGCTTTCTTT.

At least ten counts were recorded for this clonotype. The chain links TRBV12-3 or TRBV12-4 to TRBJ2-2, with D uncertain. The CDR3 runs to 14 residues. Between the trimmed V and J ends, which lost 6 bases and 1 base, there was a span of 9 bases. The CDR3 DNA reads TGTGCCAGCAGATCTACTTGGAACACCGGGGAGCTGTTTTTT. Amino acids: CASRSTWNTGELFF.

The rearrangement uses TRBV20-1 and TRBJ1-5, with D perhaps matching TRBD1 (5 bases). Germline assignment: CDR1 DFQATT and CDR2 SNEGSKA (reference sequence). Trimming removed 3 bases at V and 7 bases at J, with 16 bases between. The CDR3 loop spans 14 amino acids. CDR3 sequence: CSASGAEVRQPQHF. The CDR3 DNA sequence: TGCAGTGCTAGTGGGGCGGAGGTTAGGCAGCCCCAGCATTTT.

The rearrangement uses TRBV10-2 and TRBJ2-7; 8 positions agree with TRBD2. Germline values: CDR1 WSHSY, CDR2 SAAADI. V was pared by 4 bases and J by 1 base, with 0 bases of the junction left unmatched. The CDR3 has 13 residues. As DNA, the CDR3 is TGCGCCAGCAGTGGACTAGCGTCCTACGAGCAGTACTTC. Protein sequence: CASSGLASYEQYF.

CDR3 sequence reads: CSARDRGGLQETQYF. CDR3 in DNA: TGCAGTGCTCGGGACAGGGGGGGGCTCCAAGAGACCCAGTACTTC. The V and J genes are TRBV20-1 and TRBJ2-5; 11 nucleotides align to TRBD1. Per germline, CDR1 DFQATT and CDR2 SNEGSKA (reference sequence). The CDR3 is 15 amino acids. V dropped 5 bases and J dropped 1; count of bases not matched to a gene: 6.

CDR3 nucleotide sequence: TGCAGCGTTGAAAAGGGGGACGAGCAGTACTTC. It encodes CSVEKGDEQYF. The chain employs TRBV29-1 and TRBJ2-7, with D perhaps TRBD1 (6 bases). Deletions cut 2 bases from V and 5 bases from J, with 7 bases between. Germline CDR1 reads SQVTM; CDR2 reads ANQGSEA. CDR3 size: 11 residues.

As to this clonotype: Its ends do not fully match the called genes, so a read error is possible. This CDR3 reads CASSLVGGAGQPQHF. CDR3 DNA sequence: TGCGCCAGCAGCCTTGTGGGAGGGGCCGGTCAGCCCCAGCATTTT. The V gene is TRBV5-8, the J gene TRBJ1-5; D possibly corresponds to TRBD1 (5 bases). CDR1 is SGHTS, CDR2 YDEGEE, per germline. This CDR3 contains 15 residues.

This clonotype was observed at least ten times. The rearrangement links TRBV18 to TRBJ2-5; D unresolved. The CDR3 contains 14 residues. CDR1 KGHSH and CDR2 LQKENI come from the germline V gene. Trimming took 3 bases from V and 2 from J, leaving 10 bases between them. CDR3 in DNA: TGTGCCAGCTCACCCCGCGGATCTCAAGAGACCCAGTACTTC. Translating it yields CASSPRGSQETQYF.

This clonotype was observed a handful of times. The genes are TRBV15 and TRBJ2-2; TRBD1 might be the D (5 bases). With 1 base removed from V and 4 bases from J, the gap between germline ends came to 10 bases. CDR1 and CDR2 (germline): LNHNV, YYDKDF (reference sequence). This CDR3 spans 15 amino acids. The CDR3 protein is CATSRGQGITGELFF. The CDR3 coding sequence is TGTGCCACCAGCAGAGGCCAGGGAATCACCGGGGAGCTGTTTTTT. The variable domain in full, with the rest retrieved from reference TRBV15 and TRBJ2-2, is DAMVIQNPRYQVTQFGKPVTLSCSQTLNHNVMYWYQQKSSQAPKLLFHYYDKDFNNEADTPDNFQSRRPNTSFCFLDIRSPGLGDTAMYLCATSRGQGITGELFFGEGSRLTVL.